The 6 T cell receptor beta chains in this list originate from one sample, sequenced in a study of blood T cell repertoires in COVID-19. Libraries were prepared by immunoSEQ multiplex PCR; TCRdb keeps only in-frame clonotypes and omits some of them. The sample lists around 140,000 clones; 84% were seen once. The sample was peripheral blood. The source of these receptors is a man aged 25 to 45 with COVID-19, enrolled during active disease.

The chain is built from TRBV5-4 and TRBJ1-2, with D unclear. This CDR3 comprises 14 residues. Trimming took off 2 bases at V and 4 bases at J, with 12 bases between the two ends. Looked up from germline, CDR1 is SGHNT and CDR2 is YYREEE (reference sequence). The CDR3 spells CASSFRGFGYGYTF. The CDR3 DNA reads TGTGCCAGCAGCTTCCGAGGGTTTGGCTATGGCTACACCTTC.

V usage is TRBV5-1 and J usage is TRBJ2-3; possible D gene TRBD2, 6 bases. Germline loops: CDR1 SGHRS, CDR2 YFSETQ. Trimming stripped 4 bases from V and 6 bases from J, with 15 bases between. The length of the CDR3 is 14 residues. The CDR3 reads CASSQGGIDDTQYF. DNA for the CDR3: TGCGCCAGCAGCCAGGGCGGGATAGACGATACGCAGTATTTT. The entire variable domain, with the rest obtained from reference TRBV5-1 and TRBJ2-3, is as follows: KAGVTQTPRYLIKTRGQQVTLSCSPISGHRSVSWYQQTPGQGLQFLFEYFSETQRNKGNFPGRFSGRQFSNSRSEMNVSTLELGDSALYLCASSQGGIDDTQYFGPGTRLTVL.

The CDR3 loop is CASSLGLISGNTIYF. CDR3 bases: TGCGCCAGCAGCCTGGGACTCATCTCTGGAAACACCATATATTTT. The rearrangement uses TRBV4-1 and TRBJ1-3, with D possibly being TRBD1 (5 bases). The germline V and J ends were trimmed by 4 bases and 0 bases, with 10 bases remaining between them. There are 15 residues in the CDR3. CDR1 is MGHRA and CDR2 is YSYEKL in the germline V gene.

The gene calls are TRBV11-2 and TRBJ2-2; 10 nucleotides match TRBD2. V lost 5 bases, J lost 3 bases, and 15 bases stayed unmatched. This CDR3 has 19 amino acids. The germline V gene encodes CDR1 SGHAT and CDR2 FQNNGV. CDR3 residues: CASSLSIGSGRAYTGELFF. DNA for the CDR3: TGTGCCAGCAGCCTCTCGATCGGAAGCGGGAGGGCCTACACCGGGGAGCTGTTTTTT. Full variable domain (remainder filled in from reference TRBV11-2 and TRBJ2-2): EAGVAQSPRYKIIEKRQSVAFWCNPISGHATLYWYQQILGQGPKLLIQFQNNGVVDDSQLPKDRFSAERLKGVDSTLKIQPAKLEDSAVYLCASSLSIGSGRAYTGELFFGEGSRLTVL.

This chain links TRBV6-5 with TRBJ2-7, with 9 positions matching TRBD1. This CDR3 comprises 14 residues. Germline values: CDR1 MNHEY, CDR2 SVGAGI. J lost 5 bases, V lost 6 bases, and 8 bases had no gene match. The DNA for the CDR3 is TGTGCCAGCAGGAGGGGACAGGGAGGCCACGAGCAGTACTTC. Its translation is CASRRGQGGHEQYF.

The gene calls are TRBV6-5 and TRBJ1-1, with a weak D call TRBD1 (6 bases). V shed 8 bases and J shed 1 base, with 11 bases lying between them. Germline CDR1 reads MNHEY; CDR2 reads SVGAGI. The CDR3 length is 13 residues. The CDR3 reads CASQDRRNTEAFF. DNA for the CDR3: TGTGCCAGCCAAGACAGGCGGAACACTGAAGCTTTCTTT.